The clone carrying this T cell receptor beta chain occurred many times. The antigen remains undetermined. This record comes from a study of CD8 T cells in ankylosing spondylitis. The CDR3 spans 14 residues. V lost 3 bases and J lost 3; bases outside the gene matches: 5. Germline V lookup: CDR1 SQVTM, CDR2 ANQGSEA. MiXCR, run by TCRdb on the 5' RACE reads, gives a single entry per CDR3 protein. The table includes about 460,000 distinct CDR3 sequences, about 5.4% detected once. Points from the study as a whole: Significant enrichment of disease-linked clones was reportedly seen in matched ankylosing spondylitis synovial fluid. What seemed typical of ankylosing spondylitis blood was a TCR beta motif built from eight highly homologous variants.

The TCR comes from a male donor with ankylosing spondylitis. The specimen was blood, either unsorted or a sorted T cell fraction (not recorded which). The V call is TRBV29-1, the J call TRBJ1-1; TRBD1 matches 9 bases. This CDR3 is CSVDATGGHTEAFF. The DNA for the CDR3 is TGCAGCGTTGACGCAACAGGGGGCCACACTGAAGCTTTCTTT.